The next 9 T cell receptor beta chains were all read from a single sample in a study of regulatory T cells in long-lasting Graves disease. In building TCR beta libraries, iRepertoire HTBI primers were used together with Arm-PCR of CDR3 regions. TCRdb re-analysed the multiplex PCR reads in MiXCR, keeping a single row per CDR3 protein. The sample consists of 350,000 to 450,000 distinct CDR3 sequences, just under 15% of them appearing once. Documented time point: newly diagnosed GD, antithyroid drugs for less than 3 months. Preparation of the TCR library used RNA extracted from PBMCs. Separately, the same data were catalogued under a study of T cells in Graves' hyperthyroidism and ophthalmopathy.

Sequences were derived from peripheral blood mononuclear cells (PBMCs), sampled at new diagnosis, from a patient treated with antithyroid drugs. These receptors were obtained from a woman in her twenties or thirties with Graves disease.

The sample holds many counts of this clonotype. The rearrangement uses TRBV12-3 or TRBV12-4 and TRBJ2-2; 9 nucleotides align to TRBD2. The V segment lost 3 bases and the J segment 0 bases; nucleotides outside the gene matches: 8. The CDR3 has 18 residues. Here the CDR3 reads CASSLISGSRANTGELFF. In DNA form, the CDR3 reads TGTGCCAGCAGTTTGATTAGCGGGAGTCGTGCGAACACCGGGGAGCTGTTTTTT.

This clonotype was counted a few times. The gene calls are TRBV19 and TRBJ2-3; 8 nucleotides match TRBD1. The J call may not be correct, given that the DNA end is closer to TRBJ2-7. The CDR3 runs 15 residues. Germline CDR1 reads LNHDA; CDR2 reads SQIVND (reference sequence). The CDR3 region is CASSIERTGSHEQYF. In nucleotides, the CDR3 is TGTGCCAGTAGTATAGAAAGGACAGGGAGCCACGAGCAGTACTTC.

Many counts were recorded for this clonotype. This rearrangement joins TRBV13 to TRBJ2-2; D is undetermined. This CDR3 comprises 15 residues. CDR1 is PRHDT, CDR2 FYEKMQ, per germline (reference sequence). The V end was cut by 5 bases, the J end by 0 bases, with 10 bases between. CDR3 DNA: TGTGCCAGCAGCGTCCTGTCGGCGAACACCGGGGAGCTGTTTTTT. Translated, it gives CASSVLSANTGELFF.

This clonotype was seen only a few times. The V and J genes are TRBV3-1 and TRBJ1-3; 10 bases align to TRBD1. V dropped 3 bases and J dropped 5; count of bases not matched to a gene: 4. The CDR3 is 15 residues long. CDR1 is LGHDT and CDR2 is YNNKEL in the germline V gene (reference sequence). Here the CDR3 reads CASSQLTGGRNTIYF. Written as DNA, the CDR3 is TGTGCCAGCAGCCAGCTGACAGGGGGCAGAAACACCATATATTTT.

There are many counts of this clonotype. The chain recombines TRBV11-2 with TRBJ1-1; D gene uncertain. V lost 1 base and J lost 1, with 13 bases in between. CDR1 SGHAT and CDR2 FQNNGV come from the germline V gene. CDR3 length: 16 residues. CDR3 DNA sequence: TGTGCCAGCAGCTTAGCCCAAACCGCCAGGAACACTGAAGCTTTCTTT. Translating gives CASSLAQTARNTEAFF.

This clonotype was counted many times. This chain's CDR3 is CASSPAGGALYEQYF. CDR3 bases: TGTGCCAGCAGTCCGGCGGGAGGGGCCCTCTACGAGCAGTACTTC. The chain employs TRBV27 and TRBJ2-7, with 9 bases aligning to TRBD2. The germline gives CDR1 MNHEY, CDR2 SMNVEV (reference sequence). Unmatched junction bases numbered 8, after V lost 5 bases and J lost 3 bases. CDR3 size: 15 residues.

The chain joins TRBV10-3 to TRBJ2-3; 7 nucleotides agree with TRBD1. There are 17 residues in the CDR3. Germline CDR1 is ENHRY and CDR2 is SYGVKD. Trimming took 2 bases from V and 2 from J; bases not matched to a gene: 10. CDR3 protein: CAISEADRALVTDTQYF. The CDR3 DNA reads TGTGCCATCAGTGAGGCCGACAGGGCACTTGTCACAGATACGCAGTATTTT.

This clonotype was detected many times. The CDR3: CASSTARGEQYF. DNA of the CDR3: TGTGCCAGCAGCACGGCTCGGGGCGAGCAGTACTTC. This chain links TRBV13 with TRBJ2-7; perhaps TRBD2 as D (5 bases). The germline gives CDR1 PRHDT, CDR2 FYEKMQ (reference sequence). V shed 5 bases and J shed 6 bases, with 11 bases lying between them. This CDR3 contains 12 residues.

The rearrangement uses TRBV10-3 and TRBJ1-3; D is unresolved. CDR3 length: 16 residues. The germline V gene has CDR1 ENHRY and CDR2 SYGVKD. V was cut by 0 bases and J by 0 bases, with 9 bases left in between. The CDR3 DNA reads TGTGCCATCAGTGAGTCAGTAACGGGCTCTGGAAACACCATATATTTT. Its translation is CAISESVTGSGNTIYF.